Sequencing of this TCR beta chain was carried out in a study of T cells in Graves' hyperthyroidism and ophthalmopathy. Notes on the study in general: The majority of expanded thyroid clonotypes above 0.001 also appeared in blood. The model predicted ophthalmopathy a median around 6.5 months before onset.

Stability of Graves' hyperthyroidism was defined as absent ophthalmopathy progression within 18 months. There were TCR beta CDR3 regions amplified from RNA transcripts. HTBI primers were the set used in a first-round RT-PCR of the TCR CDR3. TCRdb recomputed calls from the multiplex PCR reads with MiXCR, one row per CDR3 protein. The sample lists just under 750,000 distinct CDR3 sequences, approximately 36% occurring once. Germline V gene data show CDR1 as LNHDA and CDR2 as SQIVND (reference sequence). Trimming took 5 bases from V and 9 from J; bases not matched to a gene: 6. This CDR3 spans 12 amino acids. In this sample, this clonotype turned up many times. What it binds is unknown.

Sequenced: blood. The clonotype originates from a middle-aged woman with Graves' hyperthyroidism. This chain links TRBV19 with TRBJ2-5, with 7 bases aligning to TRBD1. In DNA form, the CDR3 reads TGTGCCAGTAGTGAGGGGGCAGGGGCCCAGTACTTC. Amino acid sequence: CASSEGAGAQYF. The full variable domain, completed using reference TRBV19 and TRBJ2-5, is DGGITQSPKYLFRKEGQNVTLSCEQNLNHDAMYWYRQDPGQGLRLIYYSQIVNDFQKGDIAEGYSVSREKKESFPLTVTSAQKNPTAFYLCASSEGAGAQYFGPGTRLLVL.